This TCR beta chain was observed in a study of T cell responses to AZD1222 COVID-19 vaccine (dated by TCRdb to the early 2020s). Regarding the study in general: Because spike-specific TCR depth and breadth did not differ between the two schedules, AZD1222 recipients who got a second dose at roughly 4 weeks were pooled with those who got a second dose at roughly 12 weeks. TCR sequencing covered approximately 230 trial participants: around 210 given two doses of AZD1222 and approximately 26 given two doses of MenACWY control vaccine. Trial participants were enrolled into age subgroups of 18-55, 56-69 and 70-plus years, which contained roughly 140, 27 and 60 TCR-sequenced participants, respectively.

The sample's time point label is to be understood as: baseline before first vaccination. Samples from vaccinated people were obtained from the UK trials COV001 and COV002, which included a single-blind randomized controlled phase 2/3 trial of AZD1222 (ChAdOx1 nCoV-19) in healthy adults. Trial participant PBMC samples were collected at day 0 and day 28 after the second dose for TCRbeta chain sequencing. Points on this clone: What this receptor recognizes is not known. Within one base of it there is no much larger clone, and no base qualities were kept.

Overall study outcomes, separate from this receptor: Reportedly, almost half of the unique spike-specific TCRs recognized epitopes lying outside the regions that are mutated in the B.1.351 and B.1.1.7 variants. After two AZD1222 doses, spike-specific TCR breadth and depth were significantly higher than at day 0 and than in MenACWY recipients. The 56-69-year group was small, and its depth increase did not reach significance, likely because of low power. Because no samples from the day 14 peak response were available, repertoires could be characterized only after the peak T cell response. The whole spike protein was spanned by vaccine-associated CD4 TCRs, and dominant responses were seen in regions 160-218 and 743-854. Participants were mostly white British, with more females than males. The authors suggested clonal diversity may have been underestimated. Conclusions about previously exposed vaccinees are limited, since just 5 or 6 AZD1222 recipients were seropositive for SARS-CoV-2 at baseline.

Cut back by 5 bases and 6 bases, the V and J ends lie 4 bases apart. From the cysteine through the phenylalanine, the CDR3 covers 10 amino acids. Only CDR3 DNA remains: 30 bases, in frame from the first base. Sequences DFQATT (CDR1) and SNEGSKA (CDR2) are obtained from the germline V gene (reference sequence). The CDR3 regions of human TCRbeta chains were analyzed by immunosequencing. In the original analysis: Repertoire TCRs were checked for matches against a reference library of SARS-CoV-2-specific TCRs that had been generated using the MIRA antigen-specificity platform. Breadth was defined as the fraction of unique TCRs that were SARS-CoV-2-associated, and depth was defined as the fraction of total T cells that were SARS-CoV-2-associated. Each spike-specific TCR was assigned to its reactive spike region and to a CD4 or CD8 class using the MIRA data. Log10-transformed breadth and depth values were compared by one-way ANOVA with Sidak's multiple comparisons tests. TCRdb carries this immuneACCESS record with in-frame sequences only. Its versions omit some clonotypes, under half of them owing to an unresolved V gene in the studies checked, with the rest unexplained. V and J calls and clone size are those listed in that table; D and trimming were worked out from the DNA. The sample has some 83,000 clones on record, 85% to 90% of them singletons. The leading ten clones occupy around 5% of the sample.

The chain is encoded by TRBV20-1 joined to TRBJ1-4, with the D gene not confidently named. This TCR came from an adult in good health. Sequenced here: peripheral blood, sampled on day 0 of AZD1222 vaccination. CDR3 protein: CSAEDEKLFF. The DNA reads TGCAGTGCTGAGGATGAAAAACTGTTTTTT.